The rows below give T cell receptor beta chains drawn from one sample of a study of blood T cell repertoires in COVID-19. Data came from immunoSEQ multiplex PCR; TCRdb stores just in-frame clones and leaves some out. This table holds around 130,000 clones, over 80% found once. Sequencing was done on a sample of PBMCs or T cells enriched from blood (not recorded which). Receptor source: a man aged 25 to 45 who had recovered from COVID-19. Each CDR3 is given with its conserved first and last residue. A D gene is named only where the DNA matches it firmly. Not every row has a clone size; where given, it reads once, few, many or a size class.

>TRBV20-1|.|.|TRBJ2-3
CSASHTDTQYF
TGCAGTGCTAGCCACACAGATACGCAGTATTTT
>TRBV18|.|.|TRBJ2-5
CASSRSSQETQYF
TGTGCCAGCTCACGATCCAGCCAAGAGACCCAGTACTTC
>TRBV7-2|TRBD2|.|TRBJ2-1
CASSPRSGRNEQFF
TGTGCCAGCAGCCCCAGAAGCGGGAGGAATGAGCAGTTCTTC
>TRBV12-3/TRBV12-4|.|.|TRBJ1-2
CASSPAVYGYTF
TGTGCCAGCAGCCCTGCAGTGTATGGCTACACCTTC
>TRBV9|TRBD1|.|TRBJ2-1
CASSVEGQSYNEQFF
TGTGCCAGCAGCGTAGAGGGACAGAGCTACAATGAGCAGTTCTTC
>TRBV7-9|.|few|TRBJ1-2
CASSPQSYGYTF
TGTGCCAGCAGCCCACAAAGCTATGGCTACACCTTC
>TRBV19|TRBD1|.|TRBJ1-1
CASSQGASTEAFF
TGTGCCAGTAGCCAGGGGGCGAGCACTGAAGCTTTCTTT
>TRBV10-2|TRBD2|.|TRBJ2-5
CASKPAGGPRETQYF
TGCGCCAGCAAACCAGCGGGAGGGCCGCGAGAGACCCAGTACTTC
>TRBV5-4|TRBD1|.|TRBJ2-5
CASSSTGGDQETQYF
TGTGCCAGCAGCTCCACAGGGGGAGACCAAGAGACCCAGTACTTC
>TRBV7-2|.|.|TRBJ1-2
CASSSDAGPGYGYTF
TGTGCCAGCAGCTCGGACGCGGGGCCGGGCTATGGCTACACCTTC
>TRBV11-1|TRBD1|.|TRBJ1-5
CASSEGQGDQPQHF
TGTGCCAGCAGCGAAGGACAGGGGGACCAGCCCCAGCATTTT
>TRBV9|TRBD1|.|TRBJ2-5
CASSLQGQGVGETQYF
TGTGCCAGCAGCCTTCAGGGACAGGGGGTCGGTGAGACCCAGTACTTC
>TRBV24-1|.|.|TRBJ2-3
CATSESGFTDTQYF
TGTGCCACCAGTGAGTCAGGGTTTACAGATACGCAGTATTTT
>TRBV11-2|.|.|TRBJ2-7
CASSPGQLYEQYF
TGTGCCAGCAGCCCAGGACAGCTCTACGAGCAGTACTTC
>TRBV5-5|TRBD1|.|TRBJ1-6
CASSHGQGSSPLHF
TGTGCCAGCAGCCACGGACAGGGAAGTTCACCCCTCCACTTT
>TRBV19|TRBD1|.|TRBJ2-1
CASAQWTGYNEQFF
TGTGCCAGTGCACAATGGACAGGCTACAATGAGCAGTTCTTC
>TRBV28|TRBD1|medium-sized|TRBJ1-2
CASSFAGTGGYGYTF
TGTGCCAGCAGTTTCGCGGGAACAGGGGGCTATGGCTACACCTTC
>TRBV7-9|TRBD1|.|TRBJ2-1
CASSLSGTGRNNEQFF
TGTGCCAGCAGCCTATCCGGGACAGGAAGAAACAATGAGCAGTTCTTC
>TRBV19|.|few|TRBJ1-1
CASSIIYRRGGVAEAFF
TGTGCCAGTAGTATAATTTACCGGCGGGGGGGAGTGGCTGAAGCTTTCTTT
>TRBV9|.|.|TRBJ1-2
CASSGRLGQAHGVYGYTF
TGTGCCAGCAGCGGGAGGCTAGGGCAGGCACACGGGGTGTATGGCTACACCTTC
>TRBV5-1|TRBD2|.|TRBJ2-1
CASSFFLTSGAPNEQFF
TGCGCCAGCAGTTTCTTTTTGACTAGCGGGGCTCCCAATGAGCAGTTCTTC
>TRBV11-2|.|.|TRBJ2-1
CASSSGFDEQFF
TGTGCCAGCAGCTCCGGGTTTGATGAGCAGTTCTTC
>TRBV6-6|.|.|TRBJ1-2
CASGREGNGYTF
TGTGCCAGCGGCAGGGAAGGGAACGGCTACACCTTC
>TRBV5-4|TRBD2|.|TRBJ2-5
CASSLALGLAGGKETQYF
TGTGCCAGCAGCTTGGCGCTCGGGCTAGCGGGAGGTAAAGAGACCCAGTACTTC
>TRBV6-4|TRBD1|.|TRBJ1-6
CASSERTGVTSPLHF
TGTGCCAGCAGTGAACGGACAGGGGTTACTTCACCCCTCCACTTT
>TRBV5-1|.|.|TRBJ2-2
CASSLAGVLLRTGELFF
TGCGCCAGCAGCTTGGCAGGGGTGCTCCTTAGGACCGGGGAGCTGTTTTTT
>TRBV7-9|TRBD2|few|TRBJ2-1
CASSTLSSGGASEQFF
TGTGCCAGCAGCACCCTGTCTAGCGGGGGGGCCAGTGAGCAGTTCTTC
>TRBV5-4|.|.|TRBJ2-1
CASSLAPVTRGYNEQFF
TGTGCCAGCAGCTTGGCCCCTGTAACGAGGGGGTACAATGAGCAGTTCTTC
>TRBV6-5|TRBD1|few|TRBJ1-1
CASSYSGTVNTEAFF
TGTGCCAGCAGTTATTCCGGGACAGTGAACACTGAAGCTTTCTTT
>TRBV29-1|.|.|TRBJ2-2
CSVGQSANTGELFF
TGCAGCGTTGGACAGAGCGCGAACACCGGGGAGCTGTTTTTT
>TRBV5-4|TRBD1|.|TRBJ1-2
CASSAGTGLANYGYTF
TGTGCCAGCAGCGCCGGGACAGGGTTAGCTAACTATGGCTACACCTTC
>TRBV2|.|once|TRBJ1-6
CASSVGGSNSPLHF
TGTGCCAGCAGTGTGGGGGGTTCTAATTCACCCCTCCACTTT
>TRBV28|.|.|TRBJ1-1
CASSTPSSGAGTEAFF
TGTGCCAGCAGTACCCCCTCCTCAGGGGCTGGCACTGAAGCTTTCTTT
>TRBV10-3|.|.|TRBJ1-3
CAISEMAAGNTIYF
TGTGCCATCAGTGAAATGGCAGCTGGAAACACCATATATTTT
>TRBV5-6|TRBD1|.|TRBJ1-5
CASSRTGNSNQPQHF
TGTGCCAGCAGCCGGACAGGTAATAGCAATCAGCCCCAGCATTTT
>TRBV5-1|TRBD1|.|TRBJ2-2
CASSLARSGGTGELFF
TGCGCCAGCAGCTTGGCCAGATCAGGGGGCACCGGGGAGCTGTTTTTT
>TRBV27|.|.|TRBJ1-6
CASSYLGTSSPLHF
TGTGCCAGCAGTTATCTGGGCACAAGTTCACCCCTCCACTTT
>TRBV5-1|TRBD1|.|TRBJ1-4
CASSAMTGEGKLFF
TGCGCCAGCAGCGCTATGACAGGGGAGGGAAAACTGTTTTTT
>TRBV5-1|.|.|TRBJ2-3
CASRSGGVADTQYF
TGCGCCAGCAGGTCTGGCGGGGTGGCAGATACGCAGTATTTT
>TRBV11-1|.|.|TRBJ1-2
CASSLEVGYGYTF
TGTGCCAGCAGCTTAGAAGTCGGCTATGGCTACACCTTC
>TRBV5-1|.|.|TRBJ2-3
CASSLGSGLPDTQYF
TGCGCCAGCAGCTTGGGATCGGGACTTCCAGATACGCAGTATTTT
>TRBV2|.|.|TRBJ1-4
CASSEQGGNNEKLFF
TGTGCCAGCAGTGAACAGGGTGGAAATAATGAAAAACTGTTTTTT
>TRBV12-5|.|.|TRBJ1-4
CASGLDRGLNEKLFF
TGTGCTAGTGGTTTGGATAGGGGACTTAATGAAAAACTGTTTTTT
>TRBV7-2|TRBD1|few|TRBJ1-2
CASSPDRGGYGYTF
TGTGCCAGCAGCCCTGACAGGGGAGGTTATGGCTACACCTTC
>TRBV4-1|.|.|TRBJ2-1
CASSQVAWVGGPNEQFF
TGCGCCAGCAGCCAAGTAGCTTGGGTCGGGGGGCCCAATGAGCAGTTCTTC
>TRBV28|TRBD1|few|TRBJ1-3
CASSPPTGNSGNTIYF
TGTGCCAGCAGCCCCCCGACAGGGAACTCTGGAAACACCATATATTTT
>TRBV5-6|TRBD1|.|TRBJ2-3
CASSLVWGQGTDTQYF
TGTGCCAGCAGCTTGGTCTGGGGACAGGGTACAGATACGCAGTATTTT
>TRBV20-1|TRBD1|.|TRBJ1-6
CSASRDRGSSPLHF
TGCAGTGCGAGTCGGGACAGGGGTAGTTCACCCCTCCACTTT